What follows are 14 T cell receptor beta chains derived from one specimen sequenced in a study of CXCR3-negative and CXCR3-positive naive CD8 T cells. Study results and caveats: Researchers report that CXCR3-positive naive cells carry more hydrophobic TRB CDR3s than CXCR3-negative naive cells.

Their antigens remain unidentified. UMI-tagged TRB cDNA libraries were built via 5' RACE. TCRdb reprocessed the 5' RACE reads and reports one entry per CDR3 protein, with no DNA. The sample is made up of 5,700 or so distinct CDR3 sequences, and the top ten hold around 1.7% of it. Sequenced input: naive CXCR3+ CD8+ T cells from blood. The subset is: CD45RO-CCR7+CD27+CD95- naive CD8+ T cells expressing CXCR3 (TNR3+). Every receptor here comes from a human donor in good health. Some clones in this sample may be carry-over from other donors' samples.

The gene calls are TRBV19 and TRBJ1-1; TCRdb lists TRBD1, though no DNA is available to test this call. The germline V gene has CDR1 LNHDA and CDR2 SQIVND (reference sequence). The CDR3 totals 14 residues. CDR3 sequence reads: CASSAWTGVPEAFF.

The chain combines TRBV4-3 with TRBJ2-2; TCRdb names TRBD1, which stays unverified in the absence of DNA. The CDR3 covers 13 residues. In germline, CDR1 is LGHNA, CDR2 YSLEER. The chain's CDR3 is CASSDWGSGELFF.

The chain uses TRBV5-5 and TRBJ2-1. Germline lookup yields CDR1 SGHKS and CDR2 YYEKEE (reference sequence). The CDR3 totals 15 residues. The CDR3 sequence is CASSLLRSPYNEQFF. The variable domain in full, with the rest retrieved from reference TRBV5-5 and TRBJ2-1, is DAGVTQSPTHLIKTRGQQVTLRCSPISGHKSVSWYQQVLGQGPQFIFQYYEKEERGRGNFPDRFSARQFPNYSSELNVNALLLGDSALYLCASSLLRSPYNEQFFGPGTRLTVL.

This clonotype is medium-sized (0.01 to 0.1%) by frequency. The CDR3 sequence is CASSQFPKQAAADTQYF. The chain links TRBV2 to TRBJ2-3. This CDR3 contains 17 residues. Germline V gives CDR1 SNHLY, CDR2 FYNNEI.

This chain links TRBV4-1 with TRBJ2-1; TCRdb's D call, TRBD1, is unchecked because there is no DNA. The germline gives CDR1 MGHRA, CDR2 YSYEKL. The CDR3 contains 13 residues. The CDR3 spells CASSQSGQPEQFF.

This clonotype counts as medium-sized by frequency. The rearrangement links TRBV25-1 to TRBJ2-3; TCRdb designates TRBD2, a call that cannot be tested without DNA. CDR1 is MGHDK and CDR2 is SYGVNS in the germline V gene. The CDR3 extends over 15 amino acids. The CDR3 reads CASSEFGGGTDTQYF.

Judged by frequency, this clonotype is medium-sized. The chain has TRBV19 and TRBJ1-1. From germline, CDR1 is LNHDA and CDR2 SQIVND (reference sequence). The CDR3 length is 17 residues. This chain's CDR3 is CASTHSGPYKMNTEAFF.

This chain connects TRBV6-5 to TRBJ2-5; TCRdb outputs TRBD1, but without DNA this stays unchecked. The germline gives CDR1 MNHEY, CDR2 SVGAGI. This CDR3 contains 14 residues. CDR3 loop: CASSSYTGGETQYF.

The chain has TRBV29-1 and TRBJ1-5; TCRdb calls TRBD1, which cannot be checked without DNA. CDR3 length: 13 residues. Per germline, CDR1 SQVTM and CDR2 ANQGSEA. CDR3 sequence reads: CSVRQGGGQPQHF.

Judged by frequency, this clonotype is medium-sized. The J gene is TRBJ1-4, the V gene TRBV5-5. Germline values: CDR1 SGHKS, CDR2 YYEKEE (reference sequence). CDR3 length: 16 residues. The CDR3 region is CASSLEQETANEKLFF.

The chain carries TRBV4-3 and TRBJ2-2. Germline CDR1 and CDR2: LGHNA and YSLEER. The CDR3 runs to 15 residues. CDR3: CASSLYGPSPGELFF.

CDR3 amino acids: CATWDSPNSGELFF. The chain couples TRBV6-1 to TRBJ2-2; the D call from TCRdb, TRBD1, cannot be confirmed without DNA. CDR1 is MNHNS and CDR2 is SASEGT in the germline V gene. This CDR3 is built from 14 residues.

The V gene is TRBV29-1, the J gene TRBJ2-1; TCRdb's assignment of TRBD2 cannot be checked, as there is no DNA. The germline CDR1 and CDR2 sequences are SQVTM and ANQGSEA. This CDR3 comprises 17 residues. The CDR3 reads CSVEDREPGLRYNEQFF.

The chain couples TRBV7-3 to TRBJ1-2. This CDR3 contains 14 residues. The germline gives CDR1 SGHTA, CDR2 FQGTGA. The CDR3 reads CASSEAGSNYGYTF.